A single sample is the source of the 14 T cell receptor beta chains below, sequenced in a study of regulatory T cells in long-lasting Graves disease. CDR3-region Arm-PCR and iRepertoire HTBI primers produced the TCR beta libraries. TCRdb reprocessed the multiplex PCR reads via MiXCR and lists one record per CDR3 protein. The sample lists approximately 400,000 distinct CDR3 sequences, around 16% occurring once. The time point here: newly diagnosed GD, antithyroid drugs for less than 3 months. From RNA extracted from PBMCs, the TCR library was made. Sequenced material: peripheral blood mononuclear cells (PBMCs), taken at new diagnosis, from a patient treated with antithyroid drugs. The receptors were gathered from a female donor with Graves disease.

This clonotype was seen repeatedly, ten times or more. The chain recombines TRBV12-3 or TRBV12-4 with TRBJ2-2; 13 positions agree with TRBD2. The V gene end was trimmed by 6 bases and the J gene end by 4 bases; junction bases not matched to a gene: 11. The CDR3 is made up of 18 amino acids. In DNA, the CDR3 is TGTGCCAGCAGACCAACTAGCGGGAGGGCCACTGGCACCGGGGAGCTGTTTTTT. Translating gives CASRPTSGRATGTGELFF.

This clonotype was recorded many times. The V and J genes are TRBV12-3 or TRBV12-4 and TRBJ1-5, with TRBD1 as a possible D gene (6 bases). Deletions cut 3 bases from V and 7 bases from J, with 13 bases between. The CDR3 extends over 14 amino acids. DNA of the CDR3: TGTGCCAGCAGTTTTGAGGGGGTGGTACAGCCCCAGCATTTT. It translates to CASSFEGVVQPQHF.

This clonotype was observed a handful of times. The chain combines TRBV19 with TRBJ2-5; 8 bases match TRBD1. CDR1 is LNHDA and CDR2 is SQIVND in the germline V gene (reference sequence). V gave up 7 bases and J gave up 5 bases; unmatched junction bases: 9. The CDR3 contains 14 residues. The CDR3 region is CASTASQGAETQYF. DNA for the CDR3: TGTGCCAGTACCGCCTCCCAGGGGGCCGAGACCCAGTACTTC.

This clonotype was seen repeatedly, ten times or more. The chain couples TRBV7-2 to TRBJ2-7; 7 bases align to TRBD2. V trimming: 6 bases; J trimming: 4 bases; junction bases outside the gene matches: 12. In germline, CDR1 is SGHTA, CDR2 FQGNSA. CDR3 size: 15 residues. CDR3 in amino acids: CASRTELGGSYEQYF. The CDR3 DNA reads TGTGCCAGCAGGACTGAGCTGGGAGGGTCATACGAGCAGTACTTC.

This clonotype has a count of ten or more. V is TRBV18 and J is TRBJ2-7; no definite D call. The CDR3 covers 14 residues. The germline V and J ends were trimmed by 0 bases and 3 bases, with 9 bases remaining between them. Germline V gene lookup returns CDR1 KGHSH and CDR2 LQKENI. Here the CDR3 DNA reads TGTGCCAGCTCACCACCCGCCATGTACTACGAGCAGTACTTC. As protein: CASSPPAMYYEQYF.

This clonotype was recorded at least ten times. The V gene is TRBV20-1, the J gene TRBJ1-2, with D unclear. Germline-derived CDR1 and CDR2 are DFQATT and SNEGSKA (reference sequence). V lost 6 bases, J lost 5 bases, and 13 bases lay in between. The CDR3 is 12 amino acids. The CDR3 DNA reads as TGCAGTGCCAACCGCCGAAGTTATGGCTACACCTTC. Translation gives CSANRRSYGYTF.

The chain uses TRBV2 and TRBJ1-5; maybe TRBD1 (5 bases). V was trimmed by 6 bases and J by 6 bases, leaving 15 bases between them. The V gene's germline CDR1 is SNHLY and CDR2 FYNNEI. The CDR3 has 14 amino acids. DNA of the CDR3: TGTGCCAGCAGACGGGGGACCACCGGTCAGCCCCAGCATTTT. Its protein is CASRRGTTGQPQHF.

This clonotype came up many times. The V gene is TRBV24-1, the J gene TRBJ1-2, with D uncertain. Germline CDR1 reads KGHDR; CDR2 reads SFDVKD. V was pared by 9 bases and J by 3 bases, with 31 bases between. There are 19 residues in the CDR3. CDR3 loop: CATGPLRRVYSPSYYGYTF. The CDR3 DNA reads TGTGCCACCGGCCCCCTCCGACGGGTTTACAGCCCGTCCTACTATGGCTACACCTTC.

This clonotype occurred many times. The genes are TRBV12-3 or TRBV12-4 and TRBJ2-1; D tentatively fits TRBD1 or TRBD2 (6 bases each). This CDR3 has 14 amino acids. With 7 bases removed from V and 4 bases from J, the gap between germline ends came to 14 bases. The CDR3 loop is CASTPQGGYNEQFF. The CDR3 DNA is TGTGCCAGCACCCCCCAAGGGGGGTACAATGAGCAGTTCTTC.

This clonotype came up many times. The rearrangement uses TRBV7-2 and TRBJ2-5; TRBD2 matches 11 bases. The CDR3 extends over 18 amino acids. CDR1 is SGHTA and CDR2 is FQGNSA in the germline V gene. V was pared by 1 base and J by 9 bases, with 16 bases of the junction left unmatched. In DNA form, the CDR3 reads TGTGCCAGCAGCTTAGAGCTAGCGGGGGGAGTAAACCCCTCTCCCCAGTACTTC. It translates to CASSLELAGGVNPSPQYF.

The sample holds many counts of this clonotype. The CDR3 sequence is CASSLRTAAYWDSITYNEQFF. In DNA form, the CDR3 reads TGTGCCAGCAGCTTACGGACAGCCGCATACTGGGATTCCATTACCTACAATGAGCAGTTCTTC. The chain is built from TRBV11-1 and TRBJ2-1, with D possibly being TRBD1 (6 bases). V was clipped by 2 bases and J by 2 bases, with 28 bases between them. Germline V gene sequence: CDR1 SGHAT, CDR2 FQDESV (reference sequence). The CDR3 sequence is 21 residues long.

This clonotype has a count of ten or more. This rearrangement joins TRBV13 to TRBJ2-5; 8 positions match TRBD1. With V trimmed by 5 bases and J by 5 bases, 7 bases remained unmatched. This CDR3 is 14 amino acids long. Germline V gene data show CDR1 as PRHDT and CDR2 as FYEKMQ (reference sequence). The CDR3, as DNA: TGTGCCAGCAGCCTTGGACAGGGCAGCGAGACCCAGTACTTC. This encodes CASSLGQGSETQYF. The variable domain in full, with the rest retrieved from reference TRBV13 and TRBJ2-5, is AAGVIQSPRHLIKEKRETATLKCYPIPRHDTVYWYQQGPGQDPQFLISFYEKMQSDKGSIPDRFSAQQFSDYHSELNMSSLELGDSALYFCASSLGQGSETQYFGPGTRLLVL.

On this clonotype itself: A clone one base away is much larger, so this may be a read error. The gene calls are TRBV2 and TRBJ1-5; 7 bases fit TRBD1. Germline CDR1 is SNHLY and CDR2 is FYNNEI. The CDR3 loop spans 12 amino acids. CDR3 residues: CASKGQGQPRHF. CDR3 bases: TGTGCCAGCAAAGGGCAGGGACAGCCCCGGCATTTT.

This clonotype was seen at least ten times. This sequence joins TRBV6-2 or TRBV6-3 and TRBJ1-1; D gene unclear. Germline CDR1 is MNHEY and CDR2 is SVGEGT. The CDR3 has 15 residues. The V gene lost 4 bases and the J gene lost 4 bases, with 16 bases spanning the gap. CDR3 protein: CASSWYGQKLTEAFF. DNA of the CDR3: TGTGCCAGCAGTTGGTACGGTCAGAAACTCACTGAAGCTTTCTTT.